This T cell receptor (beta chain) was sequenced in a study of blood T cell repertoires in COVID-19. The overall study: Some COVID-19 samples were acute and others convalescent; all came from the United States, Italy and Spain.

In the authors' workflow: It was from reference gene primer amplification that nucleated cell counts were estimated. The method was immunoSEQ multiplex PCR; TCRdb's version includes in-frame clones alone and lacks a portion of them. That table gives V, J and clone size, and the DNA gave D and trimming. The sample includes approximately 84,000 clones, roughly 90% seen only once; the top ten take about 1.6%. V lost 7 bases to trimming and J lost 2 bases, with 10 bases between them. This CDR3 contains 13 residues. Germline V gives CDR1 SGDLS, CDR2 YYNGEE. Sequenced sample: peripheral blood. V gene TRBV9 combines with J gene TRBJ2-1; possibly TRBD1 for D (6 bases). This clonotype originated in a human donor with active COVID-19. The donor label of this sample is uncertain. CDR3 amino acids: CASGQGPYNEQFF. Here the CDR3 DNA reads TGTGCCAGCGGCCAGGGGCCCTACAATGAGCAGTTCTTC.